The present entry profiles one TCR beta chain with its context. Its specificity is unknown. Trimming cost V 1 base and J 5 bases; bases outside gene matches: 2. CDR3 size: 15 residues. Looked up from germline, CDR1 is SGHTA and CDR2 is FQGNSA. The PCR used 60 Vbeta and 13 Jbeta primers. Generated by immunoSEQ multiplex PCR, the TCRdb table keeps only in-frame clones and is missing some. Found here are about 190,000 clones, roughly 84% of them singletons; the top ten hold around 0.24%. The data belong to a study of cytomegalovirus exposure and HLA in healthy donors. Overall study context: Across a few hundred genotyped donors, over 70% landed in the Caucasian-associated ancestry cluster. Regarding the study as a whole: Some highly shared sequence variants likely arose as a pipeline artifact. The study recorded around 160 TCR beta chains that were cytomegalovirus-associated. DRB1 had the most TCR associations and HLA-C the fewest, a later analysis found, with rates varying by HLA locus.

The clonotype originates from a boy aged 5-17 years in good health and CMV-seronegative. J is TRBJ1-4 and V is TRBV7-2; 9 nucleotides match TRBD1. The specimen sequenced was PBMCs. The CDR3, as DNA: TGTGCCAGCAGCTTAGACGGGACAGGGAATGAAAAACTGTTTTTT. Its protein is CASSLDGTGNEKLFF. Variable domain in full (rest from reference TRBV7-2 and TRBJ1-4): GAGVSQSPSNKVTEKGKDVELRCDPISGHTALYWYRQSLGQGLEFLIYFQGNSAPDKSGLPSDRFSAERTGGSVSTLTIQRTQQEDSAVYLCASSLDGTGNEKLFFGSGTQLSVL.